The present TCR beta chain was sequenced within a study of blood T cell repertoires in COVID-19. Study as a whole: Sites in the United States, Italy and Spain provided acute and convalescent COVID-19 samples.

This CDR3 is 19 amino acids long. In the source study's methods: Quantification of nucleated cells was approximated via reference gene primer amplification. The assay was immunoSEQ multiplex PCR, and TCRdb's table has in-frame clones only and misses some. V and J calls plus clone size are reproduced from that table; the DNA served to infer D and trimming. The sample includes some 220,000 clones, 80% to 85% seen only once; the top ten take roughly 5.1%. The rearrangement joins TRBV21-1 to TRBJ2-5; the DNA was not used to check the table's D call, TRBD2. TRBV21-1 is designated a pseudogene. Sequences were obtained from peripheral blood. This clonotype originated in a woman in her 70s with COVID-19, enrolled during active disease. The CDR3 DNA follows: TGTGCCAGCAGCAAGGGGGCTCTCCGGCTAGCGGGAGTGCGGGAGACCCAGTACTTC. Translated, it gives CASSKGALRLAGVRETQYF.